This T cell receptor beta chain originates from a study of T cells in tuberculosis (dated by TCRdb to the late 2010s). Looking at the study overall: The study combined CD1B tetramers and high-throughput TCR immunosequencing to characterize T cells specific for the mycobacterial lipid antigen glucose monomycolate (GMM). A South African clinical cohort compared IGRA-negative adolescents, IGRA-positive adolescents with latent tuberculosis and adults with active tuberculosis, approximately ten per group. Active tuberculosis patient PBMC were archived before or within 7 days of starting standard anti-tuberculosis treatment. Points the paper makes about the study in general: Using GEM motif frequencies, a classifier achieved approximately 75% accuracy, whereas a classifier built on the diverse GMM-specific repertoire got to 87% accuracy (AUROC about 0.9). Clinical samples were selected based on which cryopreserved specimens were available, and the active tuberculosis cases were adults whereas the controls were adolescents. Compared with IGRA-negative controls, TCR-alpha repertoires from active tuberculosis had smaller mean NN-distances to GMM-specific TCRs, which suggests clonal expansion of these TCRs. Shorter CDR3-alpha lengths in active tuberculosis patients partly drove the smaller NN-distances, and the TCR-beta difference was not statistically significant.

TCR libraries were generated with the immunoSEQ multiplex PCR assay, using TCR-beta and/or TCR-alpha/delta assays for each sample. Amplified TCR libraries were sequenced on the Illumina high-throughput platform. On the study's bioinformatics: Clustering and dimensionality reduction were performed using pairwise TCRdist distances among GMM-specific receptors from ex vivo sorted or in vitro expanded T cells. Each clinical repertoire was assigned a mean NN-distance score, defined as the average TCRdist to the nearest 10% of tetramer-positive reference sequences. To compute GEM TCR motif frequency, the fraction of unique TCRs matching known GEM sequences by V/J usage and CDR3 length was calculated. Linear discriminant analysis with leave-one-out cross-validation, implemented in scikit-learn, was used to classify active tuberculosis. The immuneACCESS repertoire file appears here via TCRdb, limited to in-frame rearrangements. These files lack a portion of the clones; in checked studies, under half of the deficit traces to unresolved V genes, and the cause of the others is not known. For V, J and clone size, that table is used; D and trimming come from the DNA. The sample table contains approximately 49,000 clones; only one count was recorded for nearly 95% of them. The ten largest clones take up under 1.5% of the sample.

On this clone itself: Its antigen specificity is not known. No per-base quality is available; no much larger clone lies one base away.

The time point label corresponds to: new active TB diagnosis, blood taken before or within 7 days of starting treatment. Patients with active tuberculosis were defined as newly diagnosed, HIV-seronegative South African adults aged 18 years or older. Confirmation of active tuberculosis came from positive sputum smear microscopy and/or a positive M. tuberculosis culture. Immunosequencing was performed on unsorted cryopreserved PBMC and covered roughly 100,000 T cells per clinical donor on average. V gives up 4 bases and J gives up 4 bases, and the segment between their germline ends measures 10 bases. Reading the germline V gene gives CDR1 KGHSH and CDR2 LQKENI. Including the terminal cysteine and phenylalanine, the CDR3 comprises 13 residues. Only the CDR3 DNA stays, 39 bases, in frame from base 1.

The rearrangement joined TRBV18 to TRBJ1-2, with TRBD1 perhaps the D gene, on 6 matching bases. This sample comprised PBMCs, obtained at tuberculosis diagnosis. This receptor was identified in an adult with tuberculosis. The sequenced DNA: TGTGCCAGCTCACGGACAGAGGGCTATGGCTACACCTTC. This gives the protein CASSRTEGYGYTF.